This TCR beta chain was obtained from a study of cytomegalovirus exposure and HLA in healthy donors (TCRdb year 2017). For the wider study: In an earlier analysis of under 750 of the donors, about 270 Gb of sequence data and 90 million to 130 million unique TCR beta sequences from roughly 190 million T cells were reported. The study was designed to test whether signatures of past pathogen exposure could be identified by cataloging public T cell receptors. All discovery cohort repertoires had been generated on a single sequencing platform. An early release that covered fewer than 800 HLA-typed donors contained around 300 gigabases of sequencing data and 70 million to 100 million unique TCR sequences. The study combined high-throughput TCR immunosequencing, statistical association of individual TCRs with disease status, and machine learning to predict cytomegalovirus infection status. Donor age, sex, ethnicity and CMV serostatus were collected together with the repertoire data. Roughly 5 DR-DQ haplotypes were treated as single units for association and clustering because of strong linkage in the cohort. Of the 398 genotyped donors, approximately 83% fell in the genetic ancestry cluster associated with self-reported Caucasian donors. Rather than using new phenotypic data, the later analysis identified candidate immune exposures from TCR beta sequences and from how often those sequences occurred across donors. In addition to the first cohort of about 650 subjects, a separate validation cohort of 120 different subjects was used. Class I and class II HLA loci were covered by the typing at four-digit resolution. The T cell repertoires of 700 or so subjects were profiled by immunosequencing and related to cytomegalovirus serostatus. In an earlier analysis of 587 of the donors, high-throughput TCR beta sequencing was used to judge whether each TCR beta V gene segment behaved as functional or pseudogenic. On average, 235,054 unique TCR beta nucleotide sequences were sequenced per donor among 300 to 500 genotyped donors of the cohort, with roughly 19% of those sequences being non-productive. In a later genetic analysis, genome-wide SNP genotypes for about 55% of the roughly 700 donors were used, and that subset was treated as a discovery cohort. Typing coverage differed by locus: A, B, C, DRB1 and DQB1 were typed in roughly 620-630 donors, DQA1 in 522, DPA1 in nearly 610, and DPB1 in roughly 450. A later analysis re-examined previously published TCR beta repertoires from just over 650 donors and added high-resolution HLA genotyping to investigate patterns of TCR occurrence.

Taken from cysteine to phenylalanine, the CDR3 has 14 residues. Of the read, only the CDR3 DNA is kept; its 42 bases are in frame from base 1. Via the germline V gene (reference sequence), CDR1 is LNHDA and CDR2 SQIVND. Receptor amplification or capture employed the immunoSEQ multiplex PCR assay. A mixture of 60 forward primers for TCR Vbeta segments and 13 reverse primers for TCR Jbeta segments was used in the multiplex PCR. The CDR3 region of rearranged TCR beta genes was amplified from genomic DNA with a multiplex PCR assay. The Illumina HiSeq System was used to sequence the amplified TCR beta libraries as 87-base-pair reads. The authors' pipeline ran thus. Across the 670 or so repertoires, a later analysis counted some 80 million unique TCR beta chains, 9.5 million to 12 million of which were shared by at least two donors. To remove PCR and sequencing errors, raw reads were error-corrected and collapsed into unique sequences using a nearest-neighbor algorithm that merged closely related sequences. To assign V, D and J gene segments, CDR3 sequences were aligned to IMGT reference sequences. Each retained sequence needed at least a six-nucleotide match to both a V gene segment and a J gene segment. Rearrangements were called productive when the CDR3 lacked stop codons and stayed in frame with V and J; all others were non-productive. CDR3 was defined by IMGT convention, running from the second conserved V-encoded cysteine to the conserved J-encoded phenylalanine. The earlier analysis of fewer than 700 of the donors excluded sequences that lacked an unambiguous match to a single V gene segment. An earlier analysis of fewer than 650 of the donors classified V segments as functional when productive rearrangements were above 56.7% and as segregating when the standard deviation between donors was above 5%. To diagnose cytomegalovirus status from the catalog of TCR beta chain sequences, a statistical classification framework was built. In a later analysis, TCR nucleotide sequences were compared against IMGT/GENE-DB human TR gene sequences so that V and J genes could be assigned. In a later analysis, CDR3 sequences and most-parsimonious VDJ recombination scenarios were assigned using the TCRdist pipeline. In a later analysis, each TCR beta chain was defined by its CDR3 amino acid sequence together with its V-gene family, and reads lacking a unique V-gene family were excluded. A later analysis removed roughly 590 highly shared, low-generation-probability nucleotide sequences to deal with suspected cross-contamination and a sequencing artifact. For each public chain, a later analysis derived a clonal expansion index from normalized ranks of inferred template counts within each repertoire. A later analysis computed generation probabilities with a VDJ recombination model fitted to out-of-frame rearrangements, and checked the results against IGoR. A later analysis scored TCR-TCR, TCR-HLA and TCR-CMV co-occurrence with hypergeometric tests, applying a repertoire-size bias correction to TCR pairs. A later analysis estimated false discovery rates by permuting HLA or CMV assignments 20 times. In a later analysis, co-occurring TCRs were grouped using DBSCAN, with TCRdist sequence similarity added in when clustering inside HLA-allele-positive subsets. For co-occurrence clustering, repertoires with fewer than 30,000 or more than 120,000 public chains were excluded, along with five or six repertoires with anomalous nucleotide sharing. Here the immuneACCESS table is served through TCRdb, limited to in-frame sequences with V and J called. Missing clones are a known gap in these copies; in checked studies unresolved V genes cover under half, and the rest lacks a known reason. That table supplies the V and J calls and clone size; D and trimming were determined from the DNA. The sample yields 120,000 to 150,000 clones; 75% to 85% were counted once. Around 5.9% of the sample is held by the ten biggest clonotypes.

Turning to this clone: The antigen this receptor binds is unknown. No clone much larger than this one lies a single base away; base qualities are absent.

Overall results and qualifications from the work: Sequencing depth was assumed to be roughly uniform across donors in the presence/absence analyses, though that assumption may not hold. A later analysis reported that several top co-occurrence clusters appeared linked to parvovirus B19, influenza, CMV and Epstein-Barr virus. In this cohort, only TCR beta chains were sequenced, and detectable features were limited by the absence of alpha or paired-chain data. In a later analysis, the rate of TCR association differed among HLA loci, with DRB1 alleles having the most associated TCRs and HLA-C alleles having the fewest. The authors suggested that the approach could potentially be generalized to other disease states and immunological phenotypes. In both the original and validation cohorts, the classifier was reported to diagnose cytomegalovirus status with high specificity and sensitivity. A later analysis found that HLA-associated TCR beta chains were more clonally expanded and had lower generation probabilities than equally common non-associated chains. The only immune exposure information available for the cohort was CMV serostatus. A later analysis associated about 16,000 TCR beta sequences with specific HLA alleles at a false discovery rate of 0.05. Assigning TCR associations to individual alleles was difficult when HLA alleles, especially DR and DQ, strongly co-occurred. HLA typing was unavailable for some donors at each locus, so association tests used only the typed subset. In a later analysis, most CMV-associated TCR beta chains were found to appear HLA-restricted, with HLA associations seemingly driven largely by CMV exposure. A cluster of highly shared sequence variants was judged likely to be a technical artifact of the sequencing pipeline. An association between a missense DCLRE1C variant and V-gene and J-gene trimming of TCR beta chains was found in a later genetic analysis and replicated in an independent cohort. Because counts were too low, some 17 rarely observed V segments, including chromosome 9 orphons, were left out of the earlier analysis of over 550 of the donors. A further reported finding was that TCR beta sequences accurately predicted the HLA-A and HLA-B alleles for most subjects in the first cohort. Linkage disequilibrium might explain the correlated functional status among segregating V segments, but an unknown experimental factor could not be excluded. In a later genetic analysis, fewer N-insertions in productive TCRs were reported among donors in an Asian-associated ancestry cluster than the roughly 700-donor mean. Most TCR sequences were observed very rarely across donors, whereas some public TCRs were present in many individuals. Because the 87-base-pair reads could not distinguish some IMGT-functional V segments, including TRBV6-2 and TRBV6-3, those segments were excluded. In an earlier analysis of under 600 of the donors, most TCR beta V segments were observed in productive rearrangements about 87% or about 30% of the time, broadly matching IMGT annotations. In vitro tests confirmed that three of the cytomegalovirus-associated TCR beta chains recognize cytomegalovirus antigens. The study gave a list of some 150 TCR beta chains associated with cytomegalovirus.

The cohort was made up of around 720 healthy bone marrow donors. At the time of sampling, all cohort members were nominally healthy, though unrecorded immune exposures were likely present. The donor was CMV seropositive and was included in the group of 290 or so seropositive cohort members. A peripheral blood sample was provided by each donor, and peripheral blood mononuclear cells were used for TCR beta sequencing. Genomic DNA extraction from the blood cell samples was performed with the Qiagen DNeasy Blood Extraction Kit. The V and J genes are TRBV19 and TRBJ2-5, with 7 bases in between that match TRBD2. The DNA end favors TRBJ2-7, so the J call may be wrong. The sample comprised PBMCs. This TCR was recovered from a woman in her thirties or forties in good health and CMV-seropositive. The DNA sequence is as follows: TGTGCCAGTAGTCCTATGGCGGGGAGGGACGAGCAGTACTTC. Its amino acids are CASSPMAGRDEQYF.